Below, 21 T cell receptor beta chains from the same sample are listed, as sequenced in a study of neurological immune-mediated disorders. Each CDR3 protein gets one entry after TCRdb re-called the 5' RACE reads with MiXCR. The sample records 95,000 to 150,000 distinct CDR3 sequences, more than 2.5% being singletons. The specimen sequenced was PBMCs. The receptors derive from a young woman with multiple sclerosis.

Ten or more counts support this clonotype. This chain uses TRBV7-8 with TRBJ1-2; the match to TRBD1 covers 9 bases. Losses at the gene ends were 4 bases for V and 8 bases for J; bases not matched to a gene: 8. The CDR3 contains 14 residues. Germline assignment: CDR1 SGHVS and CDR2 FQNEAQ. In nucleotides, the CDR3 is TGTGCCAGCAGCTCAGGGGGACAGGGAAGGGGCTACACCTTC. The encoded protein is CASSSGGQGRGYTF.

The table lists this clonotype with many counts. This chain joins TRBV5-1 and TRBJ2-2; 7 bases are shared with TRBD1. The CDR3 sequence is 14 residues long. Germline values: CDR1 SGHRS, CDR2 YFSETQ. J gave up 4 bases and V 3 bases, and 3 bases lay outside the gene matches. This CDR3 is CASSSGTATGELFF. The CDR3 DNA sequence: TGCGCCAGCAGCTCCGGGACAGCCACCGGGGAGCTGTTTTTT.

In its sample, this clonotype was seen many times. The chain is built from TRBV7-2 and TRBJ2-5; 11 bases line up with TRBD2. This CDR3 is built from 15 residues. Germline V gene lookup returns CDR1 SGHTA and CDR2 FQGNSA. J was trimmed by 2 bases and V by 4 bases; bases with no gene match: 3. DNA for the CDR3: TGTGCCAGCAGCTCGACTAGCGGGGTACAAGAGACCCAGTACTTC. Protein: CASSSTSGVQETQYF.

At least ten counts were recorded for this clonotype. The chain employs TRBV5-5 and TRBJ2-5; no clear D. The CDR3 is made up of 13 amino acids. Deletions cut 5 bases from V and 7 bases from J, with 15 bases between. The germline gives CDR1 SGHKS, CDR2 YYEKEE (reference sequence). DNA of the CDR3: TGTGCCAGCAGTTTTGGTTTAGCAGGGACCCAGTACTTC. Translation: CASSFGLAGTQYF.

This clonotype turned up a few times. This sequence joins TRBV10-3 and TRBJ1-5; D call uncertain. The CDR3 has 14 residues. With 6 bases removed from V and 4 bases from J, the gap between germline ends came to 13 bases. Germline assignment: CDR1 ENHRY and CDR2 SYGVKD. The CDR3 DNA reads as TGTGCCATCAGCTCGGGCCGGATGAATCAGCCCCAGCATTTT. Its translation: CAISSGRMNQPQHF.

Only a few counts were recorded for this clonotype. The chain joins TRBV29-1 to TRBJ2-5; D remains ambiguous. V lost 3 bases and J 2 bases, leaving 10 bases between the germline ends. The CDR3 length is 13 residues. Germline V gene data show CDR1 as SQVTM and CDR2 as ANQGSEA. The CDR3 DNA sequence: TGCAGCGTTGAGTTACGCAAGCAAGAGACCCAGTACTTC. It encodes CSVELRKQETQYF.

In this sample, this clonotype turned up many times. This rearrangement joins TRBV20-1 to TRBJ2-3; 7 nucleotides agree with TRBD2. The trim removed 5 bases at V and 1 base at J, leaving 6 bases unmatched. The CDR3 sequence is 14 residues long. Germline V CDR1 and CDR2: DFQATT, SNEGSKA (reference sequence). The chain's CDR3 is CSAPPRGGTDTQYF. In DNA, the CDR3 is TGCAGTGCTCCCCCTCGGGGGGGCACAGATACGCAGTATTTT.

This clonotype was counted between two and nine times. Given the absence of the conserved phenylalanine or tryptophan at the CDR3 end, a read error is likely. The chain is built from TRBV3-1 and TRBJ1-3; D unresolved. Germline loops: CDR1 LGHDT, CDR2 YNNKEL (reference sequence). This CDR3 has 13 residues. V was pared by 1 base and J by 4 bases, with 5 bases between. The CDR3 spells CASSQARGNTIYN. DNA of the CDR3: TGTGCCAGCAGCCAAGCGCGAGGAAACACCATATATAAT.

The CDR3, as DNA: TGTGCCAGCAGCCACCCAGGACTCGATCCCGAGACCCAGTACTTC. Protein product: CASSHPGLDPETQYF. The J gene is TRBJ2-5, the V gene TRBV7-9; D may be TRBD2 (5 bases). Germline V CDR1 and CDR2: SEHNR, FQNEAQ (reference sequence). The CDR3 length is 15 residues. V gave up 5 bases and J gave up 5 bases, with 18 bases separating them.

This clonotype has ten or more counts. The chain recombines TRBV20-1 with TRBJ2-4, with a weak D call TRBD1 (6 bases). CDR3 length equals 14 residues. V gave up 5 bases and J gave up 1 base, with 12 bases separating them. CDR1 DFQATT and CDR2 SNEGSKA come from the germline V gene (reference sequence). CDR3 region: CSASLTGAKNIQYF. CDR3 DNA: TGCAGTGCTTCCCTTACAGGGGCCAAAAACATTCAGTACTTC.

Of note for this clonotype: Mismatch with germline at one junction end may stem from a read error. The chain joins TRBV12-3 or TRBV12-4 to TRBJ2-2, with D possibly called TRBD1 or TRBD2 (6 bases each). The CDR3 is 14 residues long. In DNA, the CDR3 is TGTGCCAGCATCAGGGACACTTACACCCGGGAGATGTTTTTT. Translating it yields CASIRDTYTREMFF.

This clonotype was seen ten or more times. The rearrangement links TRBV3-1 to TRBJ1-4; D might be TRBD1 (5 bases). The CDR3 is 18 amino acids. The V gene's germline CDR1 is LGHDT and CDR2 YNNKEL (reference sequence). V dropped 1 base and J dropped 0 bases, with 15 bases sitting between them. The CDR3 region has the DNA TGTGCCAGCAGCCAAGGTTTTTTTATACAGGCAACTAATGAAAAACTGTTTTTT. Translation gives CASSQGFFIQATNEKLFF. The variable domain in full, completed from reference TRBV3-1 and TRBJ1-4, reads DTAVSQTPKYLVTQMGNDKSIKCEQNLGHDTMYWYKQDSKKFLKIMFSYNNKELIINETVPNRFSPKSPDKAHLNLHINSLELGDSAVYFCASSQGFFIQATNEKLFFGSGTQLSVL.

This clonotype was recorded many times. This chain connects TRBV5-1 to TRBJ2-1; 10 bases match TRBD2. Germline CDR1 reads SGHRS; CDR2 reads YFSETQ. The trim removed 0 bases at V and 6 bases at J, leaving 6 bases unmatched. The CDR3 has 16 residues. CDR3 protein: CASSLDRSGGSNEQFF. CDR3 sequence (DNA): TGCGCCAGCAGCTTGGACCGTAGCGGGGGGAGCAATGAGCAGTTCTTC.

This clonotype occurred many times. CDR3 region: CSARPIGLDGGYTF. In nucleotides, the CDR3 is TGCAGTGCTAGGCCTATCGGGCTCGATGGTGGCTACACCTTC. V usage is TRBV20-1 and J usage is TRBJ1-2; D gene uncertain. Germline CDR1 reads DFQATT; CDR2 reads SNEGSKA (reference sequence). The CDR3 is made up of 14 amino acids. V was pared by 3 bases and J by 7 bases, with 18 bases between.

This clonotype has ten or more counts. The CDR3: CASSYGTGDTGELFF. Written as DNA, the CDR3 is TGTGCCAGCAGTTACGGGACAGGGGATACCGGGGAGCTGTTTTTT. The chain links TRBV6-2 or TRBV6-3 to TRBJ2-2; 10 bases agree with TRBD1. Trimming cost V 2 bases and J 5 bases; bases outside gene matches: 2. CDR1 MNHEY and CDR2 SVGEGT come from the germline V gene. There are 15 residues in the CDR3.

This clonotype was seen a handful of times. The rearrangement links TRBV12-3 or TRBV12-4 to TRBJ1-2, with D unclear. This CDR3 has 14 residues. The V end was cut by 5 bases, the J end by 8 bases, with 18 bases between. CDR3 residues: CASSIRGRGYGYTF. The CDR3 DNA is TGTGCCAGCAGTATCCGAGGAAGAGGGTACGGCTACACCTTC.

This clonotype came up many times. V is TRBV3-1 and J is TRBJ1-1, with D tentatively TRBD1 (6 bases). The germline gives CDR1 LGHDT, CDR2 YNNKEL (reference sequence). CDR3 size: 14 residues. Between the trimmed V and J ends, which lost 2 bases and 4 bases, there was a span of 11 bases. The CDR3 region is CASSQSPGATEAFF. As DNA, the CDR3 is TGTGCCAGCAGCCAAAGCCCAGGGGCCACTGAAGCTTTCTTT.

There are many counts of this clonotype. This chain links TRBV15 with TRBJ2-7; 7 bases are a match to TRBD1. V lost 1 base and J lost 2; bases outside the gene matches: 5. The length of the CDR3 is 15 residues. The germline CDR1 and CDR2 sequences are LNHNV and YYDKDF (reference sequence). CDR3 loop: CATSRVPGGPYEQYF. CDR3 bases: TGTGCCACCAGCAGAGTTCCAGGGGGACCCTACGAGCAGTACTTC.

This clonotype was counted between two and nine times. A single base separates this from a much larger clone, so it may be a read error. The V call is TRBV7-2, the J call TRBJ2-7; D tentatively reads TRBD1 or TRBD2 (5 bases each). Germline V gene data show CDR1 as SGHTA and CDR2 as FQGNSA. V was pared by 5 bases and J by 7 bases, with 15 bases between. The CDR3 sequence is 13 residues long. The CDR3 DNA follows: TGTGCCAGCAGCAAGGGACGTCACAAAGAGCAGTACTTC. It encodes CASSKGRHKEQYF.

This clonotype was recorded many times. This sequence joins TRBV5-6 and TRBJ2-1; D is uncertain. The CDR3 contains 15 residues. V lost 2 bases and J lost 4, with 13 bases in between. The germline V gene encodes CDR1 SGHDT and CDR2 YYEEEE. The CDR3 bases are TGTGCCAGCAGCTTCTCCAGACTTTCTTACAATGAGCAGTTCTTC. It translates to CASSFSRLSYNEQFF.

This clonotype was recorded many times. The chain couples TRBV20-1 to TRBJ2-7, with D possibly TRBD1 on 5 matching bases. Per germline, CDR1 DFQATT and CDR2 SNEGSKA (reference sequence). Trimming removed 3 bases at V and 2 bases at J, with 14 bases between. The CDR3 loop spans 14 amino acids. This CDR3 reads CSASPKGRPYEQYF. CDR3 nucleotides: TGCAGTGCTAGCCCTAAGGGGCGACCCTACGAGCAGTACTTC.